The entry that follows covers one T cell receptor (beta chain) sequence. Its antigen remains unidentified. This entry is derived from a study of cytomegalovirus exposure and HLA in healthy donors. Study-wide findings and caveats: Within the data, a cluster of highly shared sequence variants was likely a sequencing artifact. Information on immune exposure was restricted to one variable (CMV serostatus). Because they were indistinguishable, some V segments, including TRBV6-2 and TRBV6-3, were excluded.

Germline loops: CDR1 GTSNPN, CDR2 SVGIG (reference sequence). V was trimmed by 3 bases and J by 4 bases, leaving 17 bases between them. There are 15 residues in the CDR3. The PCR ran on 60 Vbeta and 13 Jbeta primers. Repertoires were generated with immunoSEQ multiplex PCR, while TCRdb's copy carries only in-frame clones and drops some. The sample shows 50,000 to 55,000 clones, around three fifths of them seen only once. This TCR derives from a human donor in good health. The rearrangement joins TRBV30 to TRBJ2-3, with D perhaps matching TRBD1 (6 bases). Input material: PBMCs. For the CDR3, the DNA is TGTGCCTGGAGCGGCAGGGGCCCCTGGGCAGATACGCAGTATTTT. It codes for CAWSGRGPWADTQYF.